Listed here are 16 T cell receptor beta chains from one sample, sequenced in a study of cytomegalovirus exposure and HLA in healthy donors. Clones were sequenced by immunoSEQ multiplex PCR, and TCRdb holds only the in-frame ones, with some missing. This table has hundreds of thousands of clones, approximately 83% appearing once. Sequenced material: PBMCs. These receptors originate from a young woman in good health and CMV-seropositive.

The V and J genes are TRBV5-1 and TRBJ2-7, with D perhaps matching TRBD2 (5 bases). CDR1 and CDR2 from the germline V gene are SGHRS and YFSETQ. This CDR3 is built from 14 residues. V lost 0 bases and J 2 bases, leaving 9 bases between the germline ends. DNA for the CDR3: TGCGCCAGCAGCTTGGACGCGCGGGCCTACGAGCAGTACTTC. Amino acid sequence: CASSLDARAYEQYF.

The V call is TRBV5-4, the J call TRBJ1-4, with 7 bases matching TRBD1. V lost 3 bases and J lost 7; bases outside the gene matches: 9. Germline V gene sequence: CDR1 SGHNT, CDR2 YYREEE (reference sequence). This CDR3 contains 15 residues. CDR3 protein: CASSYGTAGSEKLFF. CDR3 DNA sequence: TGTGCCAGCAGCTACGGGACAGCTGGTAGTGAAAAACTGTTTTTT.

The chain employs TRBV5-1 and TRBJ1-2, with 9 bases lining up with TRBD1. From germline, CDR1 is SGHRS and CDR2 YFSETQ. J was trimmed by 3 bases and V by 4 bases; bases with no gene match: 7. The CDR3 has 15 amino acids. In nucleotides, the CDR3 is TGCGCCAGCAGCCCAAGGACAGGGGAAGACTATGGCTACACCTTC. Amino acid sequence: CASSPRTGEDYGYTF. The full variable domain, in which reference TRBV5-1 and TRBJ1-2 provide the parts outside the CDR3, is KAGVTQTPRYLIKTRGQQVTLSCSPISGHRSVSWYQQTPGQGLQFLFEYFSETQRNKGNFPGRFSGRQFSNSRSEMNVSTLELGDSALYLCASSPRTGEDYGYTFGSGTRLTVV.

The chain employs TRBV9 and TRBJ2-3; a weak D match, TRBD1 (5 bases). Germline CDR1 is SGDLS and CDR2 is YYNGEE. The CDR3 extends over 15 amino acids. Trimming cost V 2 bases and J 0 bases, with 10 bases left between them. CDR3 bases: TGTGCCAGCAGCGTTAGGGGCCGGAGCACAGATACGCAGTATTTT. This encodes CASSVRGRSTDTQYF.

V gene TRBV2 combines with J gene TRBJ2-1; 8 positions agree with TRBD1. Germline V gene sequence: CDR1 SNHLY, CDR2 FYNNEI. J was trimmed by 6 bases and V by 6 bases; bases with no gene match: 4. The CDR3 runs 13 residues. CDR3 DNA sequence: TGTGCCAGCAGCCTAGGACAGGGCAATGAGCAGTTCTTC. This gives the protein CASSLGQGNEQFF. Supplemented by reference TRBV2 and TRBJ2-1, the full variable domain reads EPEVTQTPSHQVTQMGQEVILRCVPISNHLYFYWYRQILGQKVEFLVSFYNNEISEKSEIFDDQFSVERPDGSNFTLKIRSTKLEDSAMYFCASSLGQGNEQFFGPGTRLTVL.

The chain couples TRBV30 to TRBJ1-2; possibly TRBD1 for D (6 bases). V was cut by 0 bases and J by 8 bases, with 16 bases left in between. The CDR3 runs to 14 residues. From germline, CDR1 is GTSNPN and CDR2 SVGIG (reference sequence). Written as DNA, the CDR3 is TGTGCCTGGAGTGTAGGGGGGGCCAGGAAGGGCTACACCTTC. Encoded protein: CAWSVGGARKGYTF.

V and J are TRBV29-1 and TRBJ1-1; D possibly corresponds to TRBD1 (6 bases). Germline V lookup: CDR1 SQVTM, CDR2 ANQGSEA. The CDR3 totals 16 residues. V lost 0 bases to trimming and J lost 0 bases, with 14 bases between them. The CDR3 nucleotides read TGCAGCGTTGAAGATAGCAGGGGTTGGTTGAACACTGAAGCTTTCTTT. This codes for CSVEDSRGWLNTEAFF.

The chain carries TRBV7-9 and TRBJ2-2; D possibly corresponds to TRBD1 (5 bases). The CDR3 spans 16 residues. V was trimmed by 1 base and J by 5 bases, leaving 14 bases between them. Germline V gene sequence: CDR1 SEHNR, CDR2 FQNEAQ (reference sequence). The CDR3 region has the DNA TGTGCCAGCAGCTTAGAGTTCGGCTACAGGACCGGGGAGCTGTTTTTT. Translated: CASSLEFGYRTGELFF.

V usage is TRBV28 and J usage is TRBJ2-7; weak D call: TRBD2 (5 bases). Trimming stripped 8 bases from V and 3 bases from J, with 11 bases between. The CDR3 runs to 12 residues. Per the germline V gene, CDR1 is MDHEN and CDR2 is SYDVKM. For the CDR3, the DNA is TGTGCCAGCGGAACTAGATACTACGAGCAGTACTTC. Translation: CASGTRYYEQYF. Combining the CDR3 with reference TRBV28 and TRBJ2-7 gives the whole variable domain DVKVTQSSRYLVKRTGEKVFLECVQDMDHENMFWYRQDPGLGLRLIYFSYDVKMKEKGDIPEGYSVSREKKERFSLILESASTNQTSMYLCASGTRYYEQYFGPGTRLTVT.

The V gene is TRBV29-1, the J gene TRBJ2-7; 7 bases match TRBD1. The germline CDR1 and CDR2 sequences are SQVTM and ANQGSEA. The CDR3 contains 12 residues. Trimming removed 6 bases from V and 2 bases from J; junction bases left unmatched: 4. The CDR3 protein is CSVRQGTYEQYF. DNA of the CDR3: TGCAGCGTCCGACAGGGTACCTACGAGCAGTACTTC.

The chain is built from TRBV11-2 and TRBJ1-1; possible D gene TRBD1, 6 bases. The V gene lost 1 base and the J gene lost 8 bases, with 20 bases spanning the gap. Germline V gene lookup returns CDR1 SGHAT and CDR2 FQNNGV. The CDR3 spans 16 residues. The CDR3 DNA sequence: TGTGCCAGCAGCTTAGGCCCCTACGGGACAAAACCAGAAGCTTTCTTT. It codes for CASSLGPYGTKPEAFF.

The chain combines TRBV29-1 with TRBJ2-1, with TRBD1 matching 11 bases. The CDR3 extends over 15 amino acids. CDR1 and CDR2 from the germline V gene are SQVTM and ANQGSEA. Germline trimming cut 4 bases from V and 5 bases from J; bases unmatched to any gene: 7. In nucleotides, the CDR3 is TGCAGCGTTGGGGGCGGACAGGGGGCGCACAATGAGCAGTTCTTC. It yields the protein CSVGGGQGAHNEQFF.

V gene TRBV7-3 combines with J gene TRBJ2-2; 10 positions agree with TRBD2. This CDR3 is built from 16 residues. The germline gives CDR1 SGHTA, CDR2 FQGTGA. V was pared by 5 bases and J by 6 bases, with 9 bases of the junction left unmatched. This CDR3 reads CASSPQAGGPAGELFF. The CDR3 coding sequence is TGTGCCAGCAGCCCCCAAGCGGGAGGGCCTGCCGGGGAGCTGTTTTTT.

The sample holds a few counts of this clone. The chain uses TRBV27 and TRBJ2-1; D not resolved. Trimming took 2 bases from V and 5 from J, leaving 10 bases between them. This CDR3 region has 14 residues. Per germline, CDR1 MNHEY and CDR2 SMNVEV (reference sequence). The chain's CDR3 is CASSLETPNNEQFF. CDR3 DNA: TGTGCCAGCAGTTTAGAGACACCGAACAATGAGCAGTTCTTC.

Only a few counts were recorded for this clone. This chain joins TRBV5-1 and TRBJ2-7; possibly TRBD1 for D (6 bases). This CDR3 region has 14 residues. Germline V gene sequence: CDR1 SGHRS, CDR2 YFSETQ. Trimming left V 4 bases short and J 3 bases short, with 14 bases between. CDR3 nucleotides: TGCGCCAGCAGCCTGAGGACAGAAGACTACGAGCAGTACTTC. As protein: CASSLRTEDYEQYF.

The V and J genes are TRBV6-5 and TRBJ1-1, with 7 bases aligning to TRBD1. The CDR3 spans 16 residues. J lost 5 bases, V lost 0 bases, and 9 bases had no gene match. Germline assignment: CDR1 MNHEY and CDR2 SVGAGI. The CDR3 protein is CASSYSTGTFLTEAFF. CDR3 DNA: TGTGCCAGCAGTTACTCGACAGGGACTTTTTTAACTGAAGCTTTCTTT.